The 27 T cell receptor beta chains presented below share a single source sample, sequenced in a study of beta chain features in type 1 diabetes. Isolated RNA was reverse transcribed in full, so expressed TCRB transcripts were sequenced. The repertoire was sequenced with immunoSEQ multiplex PCR; TCRdb's copy has only in-frame clones and lacks some. The sample lists 310,000 or so clones, 6.5% to 10% seen once, with around 0.44% in the top ten. The sample was central memory CD4+ T cells from blood. All receptors derive from a woman younger than 35 in good health.

The gene calls are TRBV2 and TRBJ1-2; D gene uncertain. Trimming removed 1 base from V and 5 bases from J, with 8 bases in between. The CDR3 spans 13 residues. Germline lookup yields CDR1 SNHLY and CDR2 FYNNEI. The chain's CDR3 is CASSEDLSYGYTF. In DNA form, the CDR3 reads TGTGCCAGCAGTGAAGATCTCTCATATGGCTACACCTTC.

A few counts support this clone. V and J are TRBV7-3 and TRBJ2-2, with D unclear. This CDR3 comprises 13 residues. In germline, CDR1 is SGHTA, CDR2 FQGTGA. V gave up 6 bases and J gave up 2 bases, with 7 bases separating them. CDR3 region: CASSRVNTGELFF. CDR3 in DNA: TGTGCCAGCAGTCGGGTTAACACCGGGGAGCTGTTTTTT.

The rearrangement joins TRBV18 to TRBJ1-2; no reliable D call. Germline V gene lookup returns CDR1 KGHSH and CDR2 LQKENI. Trimming removed 0 bases at V and 4 bases at J, with 6 bases between. The CDR3 loop spans 13 amino acids. CDR3 region: CASSPPGVYGYTF. DNA of the CDR3: TGTGCCAGCTCACCACCAGGAGTCTATGGCTACACCTTC.

Only a few counts were recorded for this clone. The rearrangement joins TRBV6-5 to TRBJ1-2, with a tentative D call TRBD1 (6 bases). The CDR3 sequence is 11 residues long. CDR1 and CDR2 from the germline V gene are MNHEY and SVGAGI. V lost 7 bases, J lost 8 bases, and 11 bases lay in between. CDR3 nucleotides: TGTGCCAGCACCAGGGGAGGAGGCTACACCTTC. Translated, it gives CASTRGGGYTF.

The chain has TRBV20-1 and TRBJ1-2; D is ambiguous. With 8 bases removed from V and 4 bases from J, the gap between germline ends came to 11 bases. The CDR3 extends over 11 amino acids. Germline V CDR1 and CDR2: DFQATT, SNEGSKA (reference sequence). CDR3 in DNA: TGCAGTAAGGGTGGTACCTATGGCTACACCTTC. This sequence encodes CSKGGTYGYTF.

Only a few counts were recorded for this clone. This chain joins TRBV15 and TRBJ2-5; D remains unclear. Germline CDR1 is LNHNV and CDR2 is YYDKDF (reference sequence). V was clipped by 0 bases and J by 5 bases, with 10 bases between them. There are 14 residues in the CDR3. The CDR3, as DNA: TGTGCCACCAGCAGAGATCCGGGCTACGAGACCCAGTACTTC. This encodes CATSRDPGYETQYF.

The chain couples TRBV6-1 to TRBJ1-1; D unresolved. Germline V lookup: CDR1 MNHNS, CDR2 SASEGT. The CDR3 has 14 residues. V gave up 6 bases and J gave up 2 bases, with 13 bases separating them. For the CDR3, the DNA is TGTGCCAGCAGCCGGACGCATGACAACACTGAAGCTTTCTTT. Translated: CASSRTHDNTEAFF.

This clone has a handful of counts. This rearrangement joins TRBV6-1 to TRBJ1-2; TRBD1 might be the D (5 bases). Germline CDR1 MNHNS, CDR2 SASEGT. V lost 6 bases and J 4 bases, leaving 12 bases between the germline ends. CDR3 length: 13 residues. The chain's CDR3 is CASSQGRGYGYTF. CDR3 coding DNA: TGTGCCAGCAGCCAGGGAAGGGGCTATGGCTACACCTTC.

This clone was observed at least ten times. V and J are TRBV2 and TRBJ2-5, with D perhaps matching TRBD2 (5 bases). Per the germline V gene, CDR1 is SNHLY and CDR2 is FYNNEI. V was cut by 4 bases and J by 1 base, with 10 bases left in between. This CDR3 is 14 amino acids long. Here the CDR3 DNA reads TGTGCCAGCAGTGTTAGGCGGGCCCAAGAGACCCAGTACTTC. Protein sequence: CASSVRRAQETQYF. The variable domain in full, completed from reference TRBV2 and TRBJ2-5, reads EPEVTQTPSHQVTQMGQEVILRCVPISNHLYFYWYRQILGQKVEFLVSFYNNEISEKSEIFDDQFSVERPDGSNFTLKIRSTKLEDSAMYFCASSVRRAQETQYFGPGTRLLVL.

This clone occurred many times. The chain links TRBV7-9 to TRBJ2-5; weak D call: TRBD1 (5 bases). There are 12 residues in the CDR3. Germline CDR1 SEHNR, CDR2 FQNEAQ (reference sequence). V shed 5 bases and J shed 3 bases, with 7 bases lying between them. The CDR3 DNA is TGTGCCAGCAGCATGACAGAAGAGACCCAGTACTTC. As protein: CASSMTEETQYF.

CDR3 region: CASSQDQIGGEQYF. The CDR3, as DNA: TGCGCCAGCAGCCAGGATCAAATAGGGGGCGAGCAGTACTTC. This rearrangement joins TRBV4-3 to TRBJ2-7; TRBD1 might be the D (6 bases). The V and J ends lost 3 bases and 6 bases respectively, with 15 bases between them. Per germline, CDR1 LGHNA and CDR2 YSLEER. This CDR3 is built from 14 residues.

The genes are TRBV7-8 and TRBJ2-3; 9 bases fit TRBD2. The CDR3 length is 16 residues. CDR1 is SGHVS and CDR2 is FQNEAQ in the germline V gene. The J segment lost 3 bases and the V segment lost 5 bases, leaving 9 bases of the junction unmatched. The CDR3 sequence: CASSPWRSGSTDTQYF. Written as DNA, the CDR3 is TGTGCCAGCAGCCCATGGCGTAGCGGGAGTACAGATACGCAGTATTTT.

CDR3 residues: CSVAPTGEGQYF. The CDR3 nucleotides are TGCAGCGTTGCCCCGACAGGGGAAGGACAGTACTTC. The rearrangement joins TRBV29-1 to TRBJ2-7, with 8 bases aligning to TRBD1. This CDR3 spans 12 amino acids. Germline V gene lookup returns CDR1 SQVTM and CDR2 ANQGSEA. J was trimmed by 10 bases and V by 4 bases; bases with no gene match: 9.

This clone appeared a few times. This sequence joins TRBV7-9 and TRBJ2-7; no firm D call. Trimming stripped 1 base from V and 4 bases from J, with 5 bases between. CDR3 length: 12 residues. Germline V gene lookup returns CDR1 SEHNR and CDR2 FQNEAQ (reference sequence). The CDR3 DNA reads as TGTGCCAGCAGCTTAGTGGCTTACGAGCAGTACTTC. Translated: CASSLVAYEQYF.

In its sample, this clone was seen a few times. The J gene is TRBJ2-1, the V gene TRBV7-3, with 7 bases fitting TRBD2. The CDR3 is made up of 15 amino acids. J was trimmed by 8 bases and V by 2 bases; bases with no gene match: 9. Germline assignment: CDR1 SGHTA and CDR2 FQGTGA. Here the CDR3 DNA reads TGTGCCAGCAGCTTATCGGGCCTAGCGGTCGATGAGCAGTTCTTC. Protein: CASSLSGLAVDEQFF.

This clone occurred a few times. J is TRBJ1-1 and V is TRBV18, with a tentative D call TRBD1 (5 bases). V lost 6 bases to trimming and J lost 3 bases, with 20 bases between them. CDR3 length: 16 residues. Germline-derived CDR1 and CDR2 are KGHSH and LQKENI. As DNA, the CDR3 is TGTGCCAGCTCGAACACGGGGGGGTCGATTTACACTGAAGCTTTCTTT. Translated, it gives CASSNTGGSIYTEAFF.

This clone was picked up a small number of times. The chain uses TRBV21-1 and TRBJ2-7. TRBV21-1 counts as a pseudogene. The CDR3 is made up of 15 amino acids. In nucleotides, the CDR3 is TGTGCTTCAAGAAAGAGGGGGGAGGTGATACACGAGCAGTACTTC. Encoded protein: CASRKRGEVIHEQYF.

This clone was observed a few times. The rearrangement links TRBV9 to TRBJ2-5; the D gene is possibly TRBD2 (6 bases). The CDR3 spans 16 residues. Per the germline V gene, CDR1 is SGDLS and CDR2 is YYNGEE. Trimming took 0 bases from V and 7 from J, leaving 19 bases between them. The CDR3: CASSVEGHSGKGTQYF. The CDR3 DNA reads TGTGCCAGCAGCGTAGAGGGTCATAGCGGAAAAGGGACCCAGTACTTC.

The chain is built from TRBV10-3 and TRBJ1-1; D may be TRBD1 (6 bases). This CDR3 is 15 amino acids long. Between the trimmed V and J ends, which lost 10 bases and 0 bases, there was a span of 18 bases. In germline, CDR1 is ENHRY, CDR2 SYGVKD. CDR3 in DNA: TGTGCCACGGGGGGCGGGGAGGGATTGAACACTGAAGCTTTCTTT. As protein: CATGGGEGLNTEAFF.

The chain joins TRBV19 to TRBJ2-1, with D tentatively TRBD2 (6 bases). V lost 4 bases, J lost 5 bases, and 18 bases lay in between. This CDR3 is built from 16 residues. The germline V gene has CDR1 LNHDA and CDR2 SQIVND (reference sequence). In DNA form, the CDR3 reads TGTGCCAGTAGTAGTCATTATAGCGGAGAGGACAATGAGCAGTTCTTC. This translates into CASSSHYSGEDNEQFF.

The chain combines TRBV6-5 with TRBJ1-1; 7 bases map to TRBD1. Per germline, CDR1 MNHEY and CDR2 SVGAGI. CDR3 length equals 13 residues. V lost 5 bases and J lost 3; bases outside the gene matches: 3. The CDR3 DNA is TGTGCCAGCAGTCGAACAGGGGACACTGAAGCTTTCTTT. This encodes CASSRTGDTEAFF.

The chain joins TRBV7-2 to TRBJ2-1; 7 bases match TRBD1. The V gene end was trimmed by 4 bases and the J gene end by 8 bases; junction bases not matched to a gene: 2. Germline assignment: CDR1 SGHTA and CDR2 FQGNSA. The CDR3 is 12 residues long. CDR3 region: CASSSTGHEQFF. In DNA form, the CDR3 reads TGTGCCAGCAGCTCGACAGGGCATGAGCAGTTCTTC.

The sample holds a few counts of this clone. The J gene is TRBJ1-5, the V gene TRBV6-5; no clear D gene. V was pared by 0 bases and J by 7 bases, with 13 bases between. The CDR3 sequence is 15 residues long. Germline-derived CDR1 and CDR2 are MNHEY and SVGAGI. CDR3 sequence: CASSYSLAARQPQHF. In DNA, the CDR3 is TGTGCCAGCAGTTACTCGTTGGCGGCCCGCCAGCCCCAGCATTTT.

There are many counts of this clone. Here the CDR3 DNA reads TGCGCCAGCAGCTTGGGGGACCAGCACAATGAGCAGTTCTTC. It translates to CASSLGDQHNEQFF. This chain joins TRBV5-1 and TRBJ2-1, with D perhaps assigned TRBD1 or TRBD2 (5 bases each). CDR1 and CDR2 from the germline V gene are SGHRS and YFSETQ. Between the trimmed V and J ends, which lost 0 bases and 5 bases, there was a span of 9 bases. The CDR3 sequence is 14 residues long.

This sequence joins TRBV5-4 and TRBJ1-1; D may be TRBD1 (6 bases). The germline V and J ends were trimmed by 0 bases and 1 base, with 7 bases remaining between them. The CDR3 is 14 residues long. CDR1 is SGHNT and CDR2 is YYREEE in the germline V gene (reference sequence). This CDR3 is CASSLEDRNTEAFF. The CDR3 DNA is TGTGCCAGCAGCTTGGAGGACAGGAACACTGAAGCTTTCTTT.

The chain recombines TRBV5-4 with TRBJ2-3, with 7 bases matching TRBD2. V was pared by 0 bases and J by 3 bases, with 4 bases of the junction left unmatched. The germline V gene has CDR1 SGHNT and CDR2 YYREEE (reference sequence). The CDR3 loop spans 15 amino acids. The chain's CDR3 is CASSLGGSETDTQYF. DNA for the CDR3: TGTGCCAGCAGCTTGGGCGGGAGTGAGACAGATACGCAGTATTTT.

This clone was seen a handful of times. The chain couples TRBV11-2 to TRBJ1-2; no definite D call. The V and J ends lost 4 bases and 8 bases respectively, with 14 bases between them. The CDR3 has 13 residues. The germline CDR1 and CDR2 sequences are SGHAT and FQNNGV. In DNA, the CDR3 is TGTGCCAGCAGCTCTCAAAACCGCGGAGGCTACACCTTC. Encoded protein: CASSSQNRGGYTF.